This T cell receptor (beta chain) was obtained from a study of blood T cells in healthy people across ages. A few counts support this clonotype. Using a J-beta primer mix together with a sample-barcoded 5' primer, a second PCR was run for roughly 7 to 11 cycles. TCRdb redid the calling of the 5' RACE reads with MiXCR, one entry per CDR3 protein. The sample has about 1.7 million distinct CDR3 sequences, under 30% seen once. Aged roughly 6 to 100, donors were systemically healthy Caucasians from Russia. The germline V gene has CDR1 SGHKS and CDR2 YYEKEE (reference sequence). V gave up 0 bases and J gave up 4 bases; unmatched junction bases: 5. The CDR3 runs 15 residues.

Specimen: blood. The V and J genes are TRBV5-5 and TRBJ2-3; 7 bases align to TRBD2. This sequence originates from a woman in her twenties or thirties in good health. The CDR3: CASSLGLAEPDTQYF. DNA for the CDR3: TGTGCCAGCAGCTTGGGACTAGCCGAGCCAGATACGCAGTATTTT. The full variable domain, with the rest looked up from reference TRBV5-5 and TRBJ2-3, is DAGVTQSPTHLIKTRGQQVTLRCSPISGHKSVSWYQQVLGQGPQFIFQYYEKEERGRGNFPDRFSARQFPNYSSELNVNALLLGDSALYLCASSLGLAEPDTQYFGPGTRLTVL.